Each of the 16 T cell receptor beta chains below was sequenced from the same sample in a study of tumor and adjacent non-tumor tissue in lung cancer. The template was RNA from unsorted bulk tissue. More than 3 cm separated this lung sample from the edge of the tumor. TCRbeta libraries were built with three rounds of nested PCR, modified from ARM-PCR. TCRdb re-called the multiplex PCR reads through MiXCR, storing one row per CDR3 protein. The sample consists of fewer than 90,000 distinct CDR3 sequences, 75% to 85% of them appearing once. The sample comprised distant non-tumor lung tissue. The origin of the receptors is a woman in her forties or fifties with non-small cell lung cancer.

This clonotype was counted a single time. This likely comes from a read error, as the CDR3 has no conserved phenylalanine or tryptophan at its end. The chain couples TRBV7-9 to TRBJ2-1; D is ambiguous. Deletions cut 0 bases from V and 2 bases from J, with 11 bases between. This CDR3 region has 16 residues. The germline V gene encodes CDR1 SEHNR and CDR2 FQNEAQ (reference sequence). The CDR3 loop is CASSLAPLHPYNEQFY. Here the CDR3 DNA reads TGTGCCAGCAGCTTAGCGCCCCTCCACCCCTACAATGAGCAGTTCTAC.

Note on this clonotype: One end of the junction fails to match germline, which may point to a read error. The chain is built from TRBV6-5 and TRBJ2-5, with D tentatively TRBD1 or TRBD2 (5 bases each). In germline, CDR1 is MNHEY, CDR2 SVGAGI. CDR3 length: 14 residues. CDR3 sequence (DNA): TGTGCCAGCAGCCCCGGGGCAGTCCAAAAGACCCATTACTTC. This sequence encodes CASSPGAVQKTHYF.

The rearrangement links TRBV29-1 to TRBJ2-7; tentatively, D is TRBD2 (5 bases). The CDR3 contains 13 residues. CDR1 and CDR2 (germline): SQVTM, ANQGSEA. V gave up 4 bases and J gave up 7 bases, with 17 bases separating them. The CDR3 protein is CSVVSAEIYEQYF. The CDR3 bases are TGCAGCGTTGTCTCAGCGGAAATCTATGAGCAGTACTTC.

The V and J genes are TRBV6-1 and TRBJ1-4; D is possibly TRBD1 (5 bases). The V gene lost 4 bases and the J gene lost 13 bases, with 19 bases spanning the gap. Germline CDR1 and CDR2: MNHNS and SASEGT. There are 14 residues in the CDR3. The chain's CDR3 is CASSGRLLRGGLFF. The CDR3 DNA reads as TGTGCCAGCAGTGGAAGGCTCCTCCGGGGGGGACTGTTTTTT.

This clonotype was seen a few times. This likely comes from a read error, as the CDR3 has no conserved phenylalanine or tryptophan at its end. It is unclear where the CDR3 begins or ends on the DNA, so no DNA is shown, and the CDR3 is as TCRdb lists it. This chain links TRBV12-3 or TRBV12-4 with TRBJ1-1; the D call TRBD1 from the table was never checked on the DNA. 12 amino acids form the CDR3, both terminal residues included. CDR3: CASRDGHGGSFL.

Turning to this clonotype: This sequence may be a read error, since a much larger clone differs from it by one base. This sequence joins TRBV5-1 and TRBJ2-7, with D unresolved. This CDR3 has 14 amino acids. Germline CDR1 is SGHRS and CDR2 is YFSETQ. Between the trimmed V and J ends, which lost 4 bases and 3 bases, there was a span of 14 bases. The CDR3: CASSTLGPDYEQYF. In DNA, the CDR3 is TGCGCCAGCAGCACTCTCGGACCGGACTACGAGCAGTACTTC.

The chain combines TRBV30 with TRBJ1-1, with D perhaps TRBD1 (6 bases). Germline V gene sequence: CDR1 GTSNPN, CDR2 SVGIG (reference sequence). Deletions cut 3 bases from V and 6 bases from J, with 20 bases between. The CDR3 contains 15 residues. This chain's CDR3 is CAWRVRDTRRAEAFF. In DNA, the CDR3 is TGTGCCTGGAGAGTACGGGACACTCGAAGGGCTGAAGCTTTCTTT.

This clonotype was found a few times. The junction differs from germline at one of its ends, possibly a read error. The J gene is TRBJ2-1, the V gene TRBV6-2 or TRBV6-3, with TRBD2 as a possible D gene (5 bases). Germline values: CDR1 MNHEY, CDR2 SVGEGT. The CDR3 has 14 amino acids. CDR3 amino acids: CAGSYTEDASEQFF. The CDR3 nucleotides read TGTGCCGGCAGTTATACGGAGGACGCAAGTGAGCAGTTCTTC.

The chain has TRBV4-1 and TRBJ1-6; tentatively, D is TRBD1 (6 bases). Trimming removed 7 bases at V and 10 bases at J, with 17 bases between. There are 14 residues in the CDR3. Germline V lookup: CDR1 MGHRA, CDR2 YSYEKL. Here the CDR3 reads CASNHGSGDSPLHF. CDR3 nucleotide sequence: TGCGCCAGCAACCATGGGTCAGGGGACTCACCCCTCCACTTT.

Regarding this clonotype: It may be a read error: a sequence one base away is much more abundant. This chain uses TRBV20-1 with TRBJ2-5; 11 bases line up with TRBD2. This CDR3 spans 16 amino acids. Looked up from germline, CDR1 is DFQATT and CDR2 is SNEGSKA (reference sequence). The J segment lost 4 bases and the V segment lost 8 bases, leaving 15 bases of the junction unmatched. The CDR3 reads CSPALGTSGSGETQYF. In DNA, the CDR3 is TGCAGTCCTGCACTGGGTACTAGCGGGAGTGGAGAGACCCAGTACTTC.

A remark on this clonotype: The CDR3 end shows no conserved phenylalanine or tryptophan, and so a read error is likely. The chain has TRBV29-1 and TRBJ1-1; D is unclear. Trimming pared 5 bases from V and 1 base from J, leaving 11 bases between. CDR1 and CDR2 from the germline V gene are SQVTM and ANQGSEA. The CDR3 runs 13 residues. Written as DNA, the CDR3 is TGCAGCGTTAGGAAAGAAGGGAACACTGAAGCTTTCTAT. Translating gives CSVRKEGNTEAFY.

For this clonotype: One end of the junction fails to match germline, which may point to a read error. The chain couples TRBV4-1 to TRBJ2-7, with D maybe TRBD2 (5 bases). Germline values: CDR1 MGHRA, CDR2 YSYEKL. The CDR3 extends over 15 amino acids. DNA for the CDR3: TGCACCAGCAGCCAACCCGGGATGAACTCCTACGAGCACTACTTC. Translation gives CTSSQPGMNSYEHYF.

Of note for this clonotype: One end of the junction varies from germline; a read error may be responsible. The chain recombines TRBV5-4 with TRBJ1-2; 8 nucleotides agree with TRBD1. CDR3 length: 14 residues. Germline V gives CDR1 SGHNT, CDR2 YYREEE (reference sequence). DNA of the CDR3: TGTGCCAACAGCTTACCGGGACAGGTCTATGGCTACACCTTC. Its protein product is CANSLPGQVYGYTF.

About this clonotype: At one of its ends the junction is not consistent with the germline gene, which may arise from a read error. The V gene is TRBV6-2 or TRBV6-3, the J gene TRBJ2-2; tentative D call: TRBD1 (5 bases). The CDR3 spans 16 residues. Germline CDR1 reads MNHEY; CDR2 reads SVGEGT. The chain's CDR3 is CPRSRPGHRLTGELFF. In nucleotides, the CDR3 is TGTCCCAGGAGTCGCCCTGGACACAGGCTAACCGGGGAGCTGTTTTTT.

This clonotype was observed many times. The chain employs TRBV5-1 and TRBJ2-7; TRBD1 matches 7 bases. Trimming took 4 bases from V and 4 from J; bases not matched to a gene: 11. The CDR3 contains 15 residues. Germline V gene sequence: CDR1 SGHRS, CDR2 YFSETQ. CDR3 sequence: CASSGGQVGVYEQYF. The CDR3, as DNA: TGCGCCAGCAGCGGCGGACAGGTCGGGGTTTACGAGCAGTACTTC.

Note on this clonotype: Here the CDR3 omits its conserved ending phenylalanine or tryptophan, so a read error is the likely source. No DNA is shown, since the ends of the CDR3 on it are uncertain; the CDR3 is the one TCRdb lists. CDR3 residues: CASSLWSQLATDTKYL. The gene calls are TRBV11-2 and TRBJ2-3. Ends included, the CDR3 has 16 residues. Germline V gene sequence: CDR1 SGHAT, CDR2 FQNNGV.